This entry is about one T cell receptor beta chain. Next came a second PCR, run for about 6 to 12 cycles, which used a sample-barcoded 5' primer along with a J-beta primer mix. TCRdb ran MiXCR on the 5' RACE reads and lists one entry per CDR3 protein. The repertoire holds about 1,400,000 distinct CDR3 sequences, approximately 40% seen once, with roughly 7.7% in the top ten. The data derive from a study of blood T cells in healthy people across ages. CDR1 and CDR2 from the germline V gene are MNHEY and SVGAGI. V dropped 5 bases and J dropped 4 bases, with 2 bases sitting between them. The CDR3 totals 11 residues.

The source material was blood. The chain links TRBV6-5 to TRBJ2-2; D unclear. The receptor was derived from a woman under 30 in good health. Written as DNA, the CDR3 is TGTGCCAGCAGTACCACCGGGGAGCTGTTTTTT. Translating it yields CASSTTGELFF.